The clone carrying this T cell receptor (beta chain) was observed many times. Its antigen is currently unknown. The sample's time point: pre-sensitization, week 0. As for treatment: therapeutic diphenylcyclopropenone sensitization with weekly scalp DPC. The donor pool consisted of alopecia patients aged 18 to 70 years, considered suitable for DPC. This specimen belongs to a study of human T cells and chemical hapten exposure. Study results and caveats: PT1 expanded TCR numbers rose with patch test score.

TCRdb reanalysed the RACE reads using MiXCR and keeps one entry per CDR3 protein. The data show over 85,000 distinct CDR3 sequences, under 14% seen once. The length of the CDR3 is 15 residues. Germline lookup yields CDR1 SNHLY and CDR2 FYNNEI. The V and J ends lost 11 bases and 3 bases, in that order; junction bases with no gene match: 13. This clonotype was sampled from a woman in her sixties with alopecia areata. Some clones in this sample may be carry-over from other donors' samples. The material was whole blood, obtained in connection with sensitization to the hapten diphenylcyclopropenone (DPC). The rearrangement uses TRBV2 and TRBJ2-1; 7 positions match TRBD2. CDR3 in amino acids: CAVRTAGRGYNEQFF. DNA for the CDR3: TGTGCCGTCAGGACGGCGGGGAGGGGCTACAATGAGCAGTTCTTC.